This T cell receptor (beta chain) emerged from a study of blood T cell repertoires in COVID-19. Per the authors' pipeline: Nucleated cell number was recorded as an estimate derived from reference gene primer amplification. Profiled with immunoSEQ multiplex PCR; TCRdb holds only in-frame clones, not every one. That table furnishes V, J and clone size, whereas the DNA furnished D and trimming. The sample lists approximately 90,000 clones; around 90% were seen once. Patients in Seattle were enrolled during active infection, then followed longitudinally. CDR3 size: 12 residues. V was cut by 7 bases and J by 6 bases, with 9 bases left in between. The germline gives CDR1 SGHAT, CDR2 FQNNGV.

The chain recombines TRBV11-2 with TRBJ2-2; D call uncertain. The sequence was obtained from a man aged 55 to 69 with COVID-19, enrolled during active disease. The material sequenced was peripheral blood. The chain's CDR3 is CASTQSPGELFF. In nucleotides, the CDR3 is TGTGCCAGCACCCAGTCGCCCGGGGAGCTGTTTTTT.